These 28 T cell receptor beta chains came from one sample sequenced in a study of blood T cell repertoires in COVID-19. TCRdb's table, derived via immunoSEQ multiplex PCR, lists solely in-frame clones and lacks some. The data show a few hundred thousand clones, roughly 88% seen once. The sequenced sample was peripheral blood. The source of these receptors is a young woman with COVID-19, enrolled during active disease.

CDR3 loop: CASSFSPGPKNIQYF. The CDR3 DNA is TGCGCCAGCAGCTTTAGTCCAGGGCCCAAAAACATTCAGTACTTC. The J gene is TRBJ2-4, the V gene TRBV5-1; the D gene is possibly TRBD1 (5 bases). This CDR3 has 15 residues. CDR1 is SGHRS, CDR2 YFSETQ, per germline. Trimming took 2 bases from V and 2 from J, leaving 11 bases between them.

The V gene is TRBV2, the J gene TRBJ1-5; no clear D gene. This CDR3 is built from 12 residues. Germline assignment: CDR1 SNHLY and CDR2 FYNNEI. The ends were cut back, 6 bases at V and 7 bases at J, with 10 bases in the middle. The chain's CDR3 is CASREGSQPQHF. CDR3 bases: TGTGCCAGCAGGGAGGGAAGCCAGCCCCAGCATTTT.

The rearrangement uses TRBV24-1 and TRBJ2-2; 11 bases match TRBD1. The CDR3 is made up of 15 amino acids. The ends lost 7 bases at V and 6 bases at J; junction bases unmatched: 6. Per germline, CDR1 KGHDR and CDR2 SFDVKD. CDR3 sequence (DNA): TGTGCCACCAGCCTCCGGACAGGGGGCCCCGGGGAGCTGTTTTTT. Translated, it gives CATSLRTGGPGELFF.

The CDR3, as DNA: TGTGCCAGCAGCCTTGGGACAGGGGGCGTCCGACCAACTAATGAAAAACTGTTTTTT. It is translated as CASSLGTGGVRPTNEKLFF. The chain links TRBV11-3 to TRBJ1-4, with 12 positions matching TRBD1. The CDR3 length is 19 residues. The V gene end was trimmed by 5 bases and the J gene end by 0 bases; junction bases not matched to a gene: 10. CDR1 is SGHNT and CDR2 is YENEEA in the germline V gene. The complete variable domain, with remaining parts taken from reference TRBV11-3 and TRBJ1-4, reads EAGVVQSPRYKIIEKKQPVAFWCNPISGHNTLYWYLQNLGQGPELLIRYENEEAVDDSQLPKDRFSAERLKGVDSTLKIQPAELGDSAVYLCASSLGTGGVRPTNEKLFFGSGTQLSVL.

This sequence joins TRBV7-8 and TRBJ1-4, with 7 bases lining up with TRBD1. The CDR3 has 16 amino acids. V shed 2 bases, J shed 7 bases, and the junction held 10 bases outside the gene matches. Germline CDR1 SGHVS, CDR2 FQNEAQ. CDR3 sequence: CASSLYGFQGGEKLFF. The DNA for the CDR3 is TGTGCCAGCAGCTTATATGGGTTTCAGGGGGGTGAAAAACTGTTTTTT.

This clone was recorded many times. This chain uses TRBV3-1 (or the pseudogene TRBV3-2) with TRBJ1-6; 10 bases map to TRBD1. From germline, CDR1 is LGHDT and CDR2 YNNKEL (reference sequence). The CDR3 sequence is 17 residues long. V shed 1 base and J 10 bases; nucleotides not matched to a gene: 10. The CDR3 spells CASSQGSLWDRGSPLHF. CDR3 coding DNA: TGTGCCAGCAGCCAAGGGTCCCTCTGGGACAGGGGATCACCCCTCCACTTT.

This clone was found once. The rearrangement uses TRBV11-3 and TRBJ2-1; 11 nucleotides align to TRBD2. The trim removed 5 bases at V and 7 bases at J, leaving 7 bases unmatched. Germline V gene data show CDR1 as SGHNT and CDR2 as YENEEA. The CDR3 runs 15 residues. CDR3 residues: CASSALAGVVNEQFF. The CDR3 DNA follows: TGTGCCAGCAGCGCACTAGCGGGAGTAGTGAATGAGCAGTTCTTC.

The chain is built from TRBV21-1 and TRBJ2-3; the DNA was not used to check the table's D call, TRBD1. TRBV21-1 is listed as a pseudogene. The CDR3 has 14 residues. The CDR3: CARKDRATTDTQYF. CDR3 coding DNA: TGTGCCAGGAAGGACAGGGCTACCACAGATACGCAGTATTTT.

The CDR3: CATSIDRASAGNTIYF. The CDR3 bases are TGTGCCACCAGCATAGACAGGGCATCTGCGGGAAACACCATATATTTT. The genes are TRBV15 and TRBJ1-3, with 7 nucleotides matching TRBD1. The trim removed 4 bases at V and 4 bases at J, leaving 10 bases unmatched. Germline-derived CDR1 and CDR2 are LNHNV and YYDKDF (reference sequence). The CDR3 covers 16 residues.

The rearrangement uses TRBV7-9 and TRBJ1-4; 7 bases map to TRBD1. Unmatched junction bases numbered 9, after V lost 3 bases and J lost 8 bases. The CDR3 is 15 residues long. The germline CDR1 and CDR2 sequences are SEHNR and FQNEAQ (reference sequence). The CDR3 coding sequence is TGTGCCAGCAGCTTTATCCGACAGGGCGGCGAAAAACTGTTTTTT. It codes for CASSFIRQGGEKLFF.

CDR3 in amino acids: CASSGGTEKTYEQYF. The CDR3 DNA reads as TGTGCCAGCAGCGGGGGGACAGAGAAAACCTACGAGCAGTACTTC. The genes are TRBV5-6 and TRBJ2-7, with D possibly TRBD1 on 7 matching bases. This CDR3 spans 15 amino acids. Germline assignment: CDR1 SGHDT and CDR2 YYEEEE. The V end lost 4 bases, the J end lost 2 bases, and 16 bases lay between the germline ends.

The chain employs TRBV12-2 and TRBJ2-7; TRBD2 is the table's D call and was not checked against the DNA. TRBV12-2 is an annotated pseudogene. This CDR3 has 20 amino acids. In DNA form, the CDR3 reads TGTGCAAGTCGCTTGCCAATAGGAATGGGGCTAGCGGCTACCTCCTACGAGCAGTACGTC. Its translation is CASRLPIGMGLAATSYEQYV.

This rearrangement joins TRBV24-1 to TRBJ1-5; maybe TRBD1 (5 bases). The CDR3 consists of 14 residues. Looked up from germline, CDR1 is KGHDR and CDR2 is SFDVKD. The ends were cut back, 5 bases at V and 6 bases at J, with 13 bases in the middle. The CDR3 coding sequence is TGTGCCACCAGTGGCGGGGGTGTGATTCAGCCCCAGCATTTT. This encodes CATSGGGVIQPQHF.

The chain carries TRBV27 and TRBJ2-3, with 7 bases matching TRBD1. The V gene's germline CDR1 is MNHEY and CDR2 SMNVEV (reference sequence). The CDR3 consists of 14 residues. V was pared by 6 bases and J by 1 base, with 4 bases of the junction left unmatched. CDR3: CASSYGQGTDTQYF. For the CDR3, the DNA is TGTGCCAGCAGCTACGGACAGGGCACAGATACGCAGTATTTT.

The CDR3 protein is CASSLVYRGSNEKLFF. The CDR3 DNA follows: TGTGCCAGCAGCTTAGTGTATAGGGGAAGCAATGAAAAACTGTTTTTT. The chain uses TRBV7-2 and TRBJ1-4, with a possible D match to TRBD1 (5 bases). V lost 1 base to trimming and J lost 5 bases, with 14 bases between them. The CDR3 sequence is 16 residues long. The germline V gene encodes CDR1 SGHTA and CDR2 FQGNSA.

The chain employs TRBV7-9 and TRBJ2-3; TRBD2 agrees at 7 bases. V lost 5 bases and J lost 1; bases outside the gene matches: 6. This CDR3 has 15 residues. Germline lookup yields CDR1 SEHNR and CDR2 FQNEAQ (reference sequence). CDR3 protein: CASSPEGRGTDTQYF. In nucleotides, the CDR3 is TGTGCCAGCAGCCCAGAAGGGAGGGGCACAGATACGCAGTATTTT.

This clone appeared a few times. The chain is built from TRBV7-9 and TRBJ1-1; maybe TRBD1 (5 bases). V lost 5 bases and J lost 4, with 17 bases in between. Germline lookup yields CDR1 SEHNR and CDR2 FQNEAQ (reference sequence). This CDR3 is built from 15 residues. CDR3 DNA sequence: TGTGCCAGCAGCCCCGAGCTCAGGGTGGGCACTGAAGCTTTCTTT. Its translation: CASSPELRVGTEAFF.

The chain has TRBV10-3 and TRBJ1-1; the match to TRBD1 covers 10 bases. Unmatched junction bases numbered 6, after V lost 7 bases and J lost 1 base. CDR1 and CDR2 (germline): ENHRY, SYGVKD. The CDR3 extends over 15 amino acids. In DNA, the CDR3 is TGTGCCATCAACCCAGGGACAGGGGCGAACACTGAAGCTTTCTTT. Its translation is CAINPGTGANTEAFF.

As for this clone: Relative to the germline gene, one junction end is altered; a read error may explain this. The chain combines TRBV24-1 with TRBJ2-1; 7 bases fit TRBD2. This CDR3 has 15 residues. The V gene's germline CDR1 is KGHDR and CDR2 SFDVKD. The CDR3 bases are TGTGCCACAAGTGAGCGTAGCGGGCCCCTCCATGAGCAGTTCTTC. As protein: CATSERSGPLHEQFF.

The chain combines TRBV10-3 with TRBJ1-4; weak D call: TRBD1 (6 bases). V lost 0 bases and J 6 bases, leaving 11 bases between the germline ends. Germline CDR1 ENHRY, CDR2 SYGVKD. The CDR3 sequence is 15 residues long. The CDR3 coding sequence is TGTGCCATCAGTGAGTCAGCAGGGGATCATGAAAAACTGTTTTTT. It translates to CAISESAGDHEKLFF.

V gene TRBV6-2 or TRBV6-3 combines with J gene TRBJ2-3, with D possibly matching TRBD1 (5 bases). The V gene's germline CDR1 is MNHEY and CDR2 SVGEGT. Trimming removed 3 bases at V and 7 bases at J, with 17 bases between. This CDR3 is built from 15 residues. The CDR3 is CASSYSGQGTYTQYF. The CDR3 nucleotides read TGTGCCAGCAGTTATAGTGGCCAGGGAACTTATACGCAGTATTTT.

This chain uses TRBV6-5 with TRBJ2-3; D may be TRBD2 (5 bases). Germline-derived CDR1 and CDR2 are MNHEY and SVGAGI. The CDR3 has 13 amino acids. V was pared by 6 bases and J by 4 bases, with 11 bases between. The CDR3 spells CASRPLAADTQYF. The DNA of the CDR3 is TGTGCCAGCAGACCGCTAGCAGCAGATACGCAGTATTTT.

This clone was found many times. The J gene is TRBJ1-5, the V gene TRBV19; D is unresolved. The CDR3 loop spans 15 amino acids. V lost 5 bases, J lost 2 bases, and 13 bases lay in between. CDR1 is LNHDA, CDR2 SQIVND, per germline (reference sequence). Here the CDR3 DNA reads TGTGCCAGTAGTCAAGGCAGGCCCCGCAATCAGCCCCAGCATTTT. This translates into CASSQGRPRNQPQHF.

V is TRBV6-5 and J is TRBJ2-1, with D possibly matching TRBD2 (7 bases). This CDR3 is built from 16 residues. Trimming cost V 0 bases and J 0 bases, with 9 bases left between them. Germline V gene lookup returns CDR1 MNHEY and CDR2 SVGAGI. CDR3 in amino acids: CASSYSRGGSYNEQFF. DNA for the CDR3: TGTGCCAGCAGTTACTCGAGGGGGGGCTCCTACAATGAGCAGTTCTTC.

This clone was counted between two and nine times. The V and J genes are TRBV5-6 and TRBJ2-5; unclear D gene. The V end lost 3 bases, the J end lost 5 bases, and 5 bases lay between the germline ends. Per germline, CDR1 SGHDT and CDR2 YYEEEE. The CDR3 sequence is 11 residues long. CDR3 coding DNA: TGTGCCAGCAGCTCCGGGGAGACCCAGTACTTC. Translating it yields CASSSGETQYF. The complete variable domain, with remaining parts taken from reference TRBV5-6 and TRBJ2-5, reads DAGVTQSPTHLIKTRGQQVTLRCSPKSGHDTVSWYQQALGQGPQFIFQYYEEEERQRGNFPDRFSGHQFPNYSSELNVNALLLGDSALYLCASSSGETQYFGPGTRLLVL.

The table lists this clone with a few counts. V usage is TRBV4-3 and J usage is TRBJ1-3; no reliable D call. CDR3 length: 14 residues. Germline CDR1 and CDR2: LGHNA and YSLEER. Trimming stripped 1 base from V and 4 bases from J, with 8 bases between. The CDR3 DNA reads as TGCGCCAGCAGCCAAGTCGGGGAGGGAAACACCATATATTTT. Protein product: CASSQVGEGNTIYF.

This clone was seen only a few times. This chain joins TRBV29-1 and TRBJ1-2; 7 bases fit TRBD1. The germline CDR1 and CDR2 sequences are SQVTM and ANQGSEA. The CDR3 totals 11 residues. Trimming took 7 bases from V and 5 from J; bases not matched to a gene: 4. The CDR3 DNA reads TGCAGCGGACAGGGCTCGTATGGCTACACCTTC. Translating gives CSGQGSYGYTF.

The chain recombines TRBV11-3 with TRBJ2-5; 13 bases agree with TRBD2. The CDR3 contains 16 residues. CDR1 and CDR2 (germline): SGHNT, YENEEA. V trimming: 1 base; J trimming: 4 bases; junction bases outside the gene matches: 3. The CDR3 nucleotides are TGTGCCAGCAGCTTAGGGACTAGCGGGAGAAGAGAGACCCAGTACTTC. Its translation: CASSLGTSGRRETQYF. The variable domain in full, with the rest retrieved from reference TRBV11-3 and TRBJ2-5, is EAGVVQSPRYKIIEKKQPVAFWCNPISGHNTLYWYLQNLGQGPELLIRYENEEAVDDSQLPKDRFSAERLKGVDSTLKIQPAELGDSAVYLCASSLGTSGRRETQYFGPGTRLLVL.